Presented here are 19 T cell receptor beta chains from one specimen sequenced in a study of response to subunit inactivated influenza vaccine. TCRdb used MiXCR to reprocess the RT-PCR reads, holding one entry per CDR3 protein. This table holds 170,000 or so distinct CDR3 sequences, about 11% found once. Sequenced here: CD8+ T cells sorted from PBMCs, sampled less than 30 months after vaccination. These receptor sequences come from a man aged 45-69 years who received an inactivated influenza vaccine.

This clonotype was seen many times. This chain connects TRBV11-2 to TRBJ2-1, with D tentatively TRBD1 (6 bases). This CDR3 has 16 residues. With 2 bases removed from V and 5 bases from J, the gap between germline ends came to 16 bases. CDR1 SGHAT and CDR2 FQNNGV come from the germline V gene. The CDR3 spells CASSLFSDAGDNEQFF. CDR3 DNA: TGTGCCAGCAGCTTATTCTCGGACGCAGGGGACAATGAGCAGTTCTTC.

This clonotype showed up just a few times. The rearrangement joins TRBV6-5 to TRBJ2-2; no reliable D call. This CDR3 is built from 15 residues. V was clipped by 0 bases and J by 3 bases, with 8 bases between them. CDR1 is MNHEY and CDR2 is SVGAGI in the germline V gene. The CDR3 nucleotides are TGTGCCAGCAGTTACTCGGCAGACTACACCGGGGAGCTGTTTTTT. It encodes CASSYSADYTGELFF.

This clonotype has a count of ten or more. The V call is TRBV5-1, the J call TRBJ2-3; D is uncertain. The CDR3 consists of 16 residues. V lost 4 bases to trimming and J lost 0 bases, with 15 bases between them. Looked up from germline, CDR1 is SGHRS and CDR2 is YFSETQ. The CDR3 region is CASSLGWSPSTDTQYF. The CDR3 region has the DNA TGCGCCAGCAGCCTCGGTTGGTCCCCCAGCACAGATACGCAGTATTTT.

This clonotype was counted only a few times. The chain has TRBV20-1 and TRBJ2-3, with D tentatively TRBD2 (5 bases). The V end was cut by 3 bases, the J end by 5 bases, with 18 bases between. From germline, CDR1 is DFQATT and CDR2 SNEGSKA (reference sequence). This CDR3 spans 15 amino acids. The CDR3: CSARGSSVGIDTQYF. Written as DNA, the CDR3 is TGCAGTGCTAGGGGGAGTAGCGTCGGAATAGATACGCAGTATTTT.

This clonotype occurred a few times. The chain carries TRBV7-2 and TRBJ2-3, with D perhaps matching TRBD2 (5 bases). The V gene lost 1 base and the J gene lost 2 bases, with 10 bases spanning the gap. Germline V gene lookup returns CDR1 SGHTA and CDR2 FQGNSA. The CDR3 runs 15 residues. The chain's CDR3 is CASSLVRVVTDTQYF. CDR3 in DNA: TGTGCCAGCAGCTTAGTGCGGGTGGTCACAGATACGCAGTATTTT.

This clonotype was observed a few times. This chain joins TRBV6-2 or TRBV6-3 and TRBJ2-2; D not certain. The germline V gene has CDR1 MNHEY and CDR2 SVGEGT. The V end lost 8 bases, the J end lost 6 bases, and 10 bases lay between the germline ends. This CDR3 has 12 residues. In DNA, the CDR3 is TGTGCCAGCCTCGACGGACCCGGGGAGCTGTTTTTT. As protein: CASLDGPGELFF.

V gene TRBV2 combines with J gene TRBJ2-1; D possibly corresponds to TRBD2 (5 bases). Trimming removed 1 base at V and 6 bases at J, with 16 bases between. Germline-derived CDR1 and CDR2 are SNHLY and FYNNEI. This CDR3 contains 16 residues. CDR3 protein: CASSEGGFGVGNEQFF. CDR3 nucleotide sequence: TGTGCCAGCAGTGAAGGCGGGTTTGGGGTCGGCAATGAGCAGTTCTTC.

This clonotype was seen a few times. The CDR3 region has the DNA TGCGCCAGCAGCCAAGCACAGGGTCGAACTCACCCCCTCCACTTT. This sequence encodes CASSQAQGRTHPLHF. The rearrangement joins TRBV4-3 to TRBJ1-6; tentative D call: TRBD1 (6 bases). The CDR3 covers 15 residues. V lost 1 base and J lost 13, with 17 bases in between. CDR1 is LGHNA and CDR2 is YSLEER in the germline V gene.

The V gene is TRBV6-5, the J gene TRBJ1-4; D perhaps matches TRBD1 (6 bases). Germline-derived CDR1 and CDR2 are MNHEY and SVGAGI. Trimming stripped 2 bases from V and 4 bases from J, with 14 bases between. The CDR3 totals 16 residues. The CDR3 region has the DNA TGTGCCAGCAGTTACGGGTATCGGACAGTTAATGAAAAACTGTTTTTT. It encodes CASSYGYRTVNEKLFF.

The chain has TRBV23-1 and TRBJ2-1; D not certain. TRBV23-1 is an open reading frame whose function is uncertain. The CDR3 length is 12 residues. Written as DNA, the CDR3 is TGCGCTGTGAGGCAGATATACAATGAGCAGTTCTTC. Amino acids: CAVRQIYNEQFF.

The chain joins TRBV13 to TRBJ1-6; D unclear. Germline V lookup: CDR1 PRHDT, CDR2 FYEKMQ (reference sequence). The CDR3 runs 12 residues. The V end was cut by 1 base, the J end by 9 bases, with 4 bases between. The CDR3 DNA sequence: TGTGCCAGCAGCTTAGTAGGTTCACCCCTCCACTTT. Its protein is CASSLVGSPLHF. The full variable domain, rest sourced from reference TRBV13 and TRBJ1-6, is AAGVIQSPRHLIKEKRETATLKCYPIPRHDTVYWYQQGPGQDPQFLISFYEKMQSDKGSIPDRFSAQQFSDYHSELNMSSLELGDSALYFCASSLVGSPLHFGNGTRLTVT.

There are many counts of this clonotype. V usage is TRBV9 and J usage is TRBJ2-7, with TRBD1 matching over 11 bases. With V trimmed by 0 bases and J by 5 bases, 4 bases remained unmatched. The CDR3 runs to 15 residues. Germline CDR1 SGDLS, CDR2 YYNGEE. CDR3 nucleotides: TGTGCCAGCAGCGTAGCGGACAGGGGGCCTGACGAGCAGTACTTC. Encoded protein: CASSVADRGPDEQYF.

This clonotype turned up a few times. The V and J genes are TRBV6-5 and TRBJ2-7, with no clear D. The CDR3 loop spans 15 amino acids. The V gene lost 2 bases and the J gene lost 7 bases, with 18 bases spanning the gap. Looked up from germline, CDR1 is MNHEY and CDR2 is SVGAGI. The CDR3 sequence: CASSYDTVQFSEQYF. The CDR3 coding sequence is TGTGCCAGCAGTTACGACACCGTGCAGTTCAGTGAGCAGTACTTC.

By share, this clonotype counts as medium-sized. The rearrangement joins TRBV7-9 to TRBJ2-1; TRBD2 agrees at 10 bases. V lost 5 bases and J lost 5; bases outside the gene matches: 6. Germline assignment: CDR1 SEHNR and CDR2 FQNEAQ (reference sequence). The CDR3 length is 15 residues. CDR3 nucleotides: TGTGCCAGCAGCCCTCCTAGCGGGAGCGACAATGAGCAGTTCTTC. It encodes CASSPPSGSDNEQFF.

This clonotype was observed a handful of times. The V and J genes are TRBV18 and TRBJ2-7, with D possibly TRBD1 on 6 matching bases. Germline CDR1 KGHSH, CDR2 LQKENI. Trimming took off 1 base at V and 6 bases at J, with 28 bases between the two ends. This CDR3 is built from 19 residues. This CDR3 reads CASSPLGDDRGQRTLEQYF. As DNA, the CDR3 is TGTGCCAGCTCACCACTTGGGGACGACCGCGGACAGCGAACCCTCGAGCAGTACTTC.

This clonotype was detected once. The rearrangement uses TRBV10-2 and TRBJ2-2; D not resolved. The germline V gene has CDR1 WSHSY and CDR2 SAAADI. V was cut by 8 bases and J by 6 bases, with 7 bases left in between. The CDR3 has 11 residues. As DNA, the CDR3 is TGCGCCAGCGGTGGGTCCGGGGAGCTGTTTTTT. This codes for CASGGSGELFF.

The sample holds a few counts of this clonotype. The V gene is TRBV20-1, the J gene TRBJ2-7; D unresolved. The CDR3 spans 12 residues. V dropped 4 bases and J dropped 3 bases, with 10 bases sitting between them. Germline V gene sequence: CDR1 DFQATT, CDR2 SNEGSKA (reference sequence). The CDR3 DNA reads TGCAGTGCTAACCCCAGCGTCTACGAGCAGTACTTC. As protein: CSANPSVYEQYF.

This clonotype was counted a single time. V and J are TRBV6-1 and TRBJ2-7, with D perhaps matching TRBD1 (6 bases). V lost 10 bases and J lost 3, with 13 bases in between. This CDR3 contains 12 residues. Germline CDR1 is MNHNS and CDR2 is SASEGT. The DNA of the CDR3 is TGTGCCATGGGGGCGGCTAACTACGAGCAGTACTTC. Its protein product is CAMGAANYEQYF.

This clonotype was counted a few times. CDR3 nucleotides: TGTGCCAGCAGTCAGCAATGGCAGCCCCAGCATTTT. Protein product: CASSQQWQPQHF. The chain joins TRBV25-1 to TRBJ1-5; D not certain. V lost 5 bases to trimming and J lost 7 bases, with 9 bases between them. Germline values: CDR1 MGHDK, CDR2 SYGVNS. This CDR3 is built from 12 residues.